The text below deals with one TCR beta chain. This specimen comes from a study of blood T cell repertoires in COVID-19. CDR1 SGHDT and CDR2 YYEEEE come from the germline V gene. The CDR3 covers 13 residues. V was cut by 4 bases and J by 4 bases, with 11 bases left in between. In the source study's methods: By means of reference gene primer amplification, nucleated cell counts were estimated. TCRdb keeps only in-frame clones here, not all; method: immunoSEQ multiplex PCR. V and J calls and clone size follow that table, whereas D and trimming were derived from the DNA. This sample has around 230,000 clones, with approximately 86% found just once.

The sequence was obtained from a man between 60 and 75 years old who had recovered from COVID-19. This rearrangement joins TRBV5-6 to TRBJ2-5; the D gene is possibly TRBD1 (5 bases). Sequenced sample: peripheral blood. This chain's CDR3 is CASSMTRAETQYF. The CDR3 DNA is TGTGCCAGCAGCATGACCAGGGCAGAGACCCAGTACTTC. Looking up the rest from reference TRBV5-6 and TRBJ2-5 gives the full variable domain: DAGVTQSPTHLIKTRGQQVTLRCSPKSGHDTVSWYQQALGQGPQFIFQYYEEEERQRGNFPDRFSGHQFPNYSSELNVNALLLGDSALYLCASSMTRAETQYFGPGTRLLVL.